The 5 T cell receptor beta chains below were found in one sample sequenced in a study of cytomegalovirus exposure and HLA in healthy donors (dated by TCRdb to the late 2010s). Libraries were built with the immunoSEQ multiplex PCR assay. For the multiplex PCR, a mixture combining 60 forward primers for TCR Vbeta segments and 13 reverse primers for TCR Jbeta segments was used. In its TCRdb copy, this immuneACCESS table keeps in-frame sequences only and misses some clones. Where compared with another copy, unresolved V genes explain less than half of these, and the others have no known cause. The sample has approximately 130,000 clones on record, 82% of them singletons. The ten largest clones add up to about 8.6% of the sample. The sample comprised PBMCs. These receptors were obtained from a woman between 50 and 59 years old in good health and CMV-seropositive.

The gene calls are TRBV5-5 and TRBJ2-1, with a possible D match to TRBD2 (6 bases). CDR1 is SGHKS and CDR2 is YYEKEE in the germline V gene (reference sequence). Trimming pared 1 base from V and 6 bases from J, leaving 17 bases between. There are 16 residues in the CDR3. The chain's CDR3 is CASSLRYGGTANEQFF. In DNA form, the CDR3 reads TGTGCCAGCAGCTTGCGATACGGCGGGACTGCCAATGAGCAGTTCTTC.

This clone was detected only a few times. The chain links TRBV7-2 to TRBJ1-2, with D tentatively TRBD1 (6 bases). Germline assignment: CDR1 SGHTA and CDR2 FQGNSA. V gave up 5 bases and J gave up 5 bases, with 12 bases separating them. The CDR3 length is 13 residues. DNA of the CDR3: TGTGCCAGCAGCGAACAGGGCCTTTATGGCTACACCTTC. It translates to CASSEQGLYGYTF.

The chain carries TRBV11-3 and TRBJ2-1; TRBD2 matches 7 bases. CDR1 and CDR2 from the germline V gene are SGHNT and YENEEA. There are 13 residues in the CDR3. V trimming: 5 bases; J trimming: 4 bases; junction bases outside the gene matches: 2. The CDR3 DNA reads TGTGCCAGCAGCCCGGGACTATACAATGAGCAGTTCTTC. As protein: CASSPGLYNEQFF.

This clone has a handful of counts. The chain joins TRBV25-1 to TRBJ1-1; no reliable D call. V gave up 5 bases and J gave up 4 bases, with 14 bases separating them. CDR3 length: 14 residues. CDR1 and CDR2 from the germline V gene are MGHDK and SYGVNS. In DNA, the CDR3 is TGTGCCAGCAGTTCCGCAGGCGTGGGCACTGAAGCTTTCTTT. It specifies CASSSAGVGTEAFF.

The CDR3 reads CASSRGTASTDTQYF. CDR3 sequence (DNA): TGTGCCAGCAGTAGGGGGACAGCTAGCACAGATACGCAGTATTTT. The rearrangement uses TRBV28 and TRBJ2-3; TRBD1 matches at 7 bases. The CDR3 runs 15 residues. CDR1 is MDHEN and CDR2 is SYDVKM in the germline V gene. The trim removed 5 bases at V and 0 bases at J, leaving 5 bases unmatched.